The 20 T cell receptor beta chains in this list originate from one sample, sequenced in a study of post-analysis software for immune sequencing data. General study points: Patients showed TRBV5-6, TRBV5-1 and TRBV20-1 among several TRBV segments more frequent than in controls.

Their antigens are not known. Unique-molecular-identifier-tagged TCR beta cDNA libraries were used. In TCRdb, the PCR reads were re-called with MiXCR into one record per CDR3 protein. The sample holds hundreds of thousands of distinct CDR3 sequences, approximately 59% seen once. The sample consisted of blood. Receptor source: a girl aged 2-10 years with multiple sclerosis.

This clonotype has just a few counts. The V and J genes are TRBV4-1 and TRBJ2-3, with 12 nucleotides matching TRBD2. Germline CDR1 and CDR2: MGHRA and YSYEKL. Trimming at V came to 4 bases and at J to 5 bases, leaving 10 bases not matched to a gene. This CDR3 is built from 17 residues. CDR3 in amino acids: CASSPATSGRIGDTQYF. CDR3 in DNA: TGCGCCAGCAGCCCGGCGACTAGCGGGAGAATTGGAGATACGCAGTATTTT.

V and J are TRBV27 and TRBJ2-1; 10 bases are shared with TRBD2. The CDR3 spans 16 residues. The germline CDR1 and CDR2 sequences are MNHEY and SMNVEV (reference sequence). The V gene end was trimmed by 5 bases and the J gene end by 5 bases; junction bases not matched to a gene: 9. CDR3 region: CASSLTWTSGDNEQFF. CDR3 nucleotides: TGTGCCAGCAGTCTGACCTGGACTAGCGGCGACAATGAGCAGTTCTTC.

The rearrangement links TRBV20-1 to TRBJ2-5; D not certain. This CDR3 comprises 11 residues. Trimming took 0 bases from V and 7 from J, leaving 6 bases between them. Germline V gives CDR1 DFQATT, CDR2 SNEGSKA (reference sequence). CDR3 in amino acids: CSARDIGTQYF. The CDR3 DNA reads TGCAGTGCTAGAGATATAGGGACCCAGTACTTC.

The rearrangement uses TRBV5-1 and TRBJ2-2; D gene ambiguous. The germline V gene has CDR1 SGHRS and CDR2 YFSETQ. This CDR3 is 15 amino acids long. Between the trimmed V and J ends, which lost 3 bases and 0 bases, there was a span of 9 bases. CDR3 coding DNA: TGCGCCAGCAGCTCCGACGGAACGAACACCGGGGAGCTGTTTTTT. It specifies CASSSDGTNTGELFF.

The chain uses TRBV6-5 and TRBJ2-1; 10 bases are a match to TRBD2. This CDR3 is built from 15 residues. The V segment lost 6 bases and the J segment 9 bases; nucleotides outside the gene matches: 11. Germline CDR1 MNHEY, CDR2 SVGAGI. For the CDR3, the DNA is TGTGCCAGCAGACGGCCGGGACTAGCGTCTAGTGAGCAGTTCTTC. Amino acids: CASRRPGLASSEQFF.

The chain combines TRBV7-6 with TRBJ2-4; 11 nucleotides match TRBD2. The CDR3 runs 17 residues. Per the germline V gene, CDR1 is SGHVS and CDR2 is FNYEAQ. V was pared by 5 bases and J by 3 bases, with 9 bases of the junction left unmatched. CDR3 nucleotide sequence: TGTGCCAGCAGCCCACTGCTTAGCGGGAGGGACAAAAACATTCAGTACTTC. It specifies CASSPLLSGRDKNIQYF.

The chain combines TRBV20-1 with TRBJ2-3; TRBD1 aligns across 7 bases. The junction had 5 bases not matched to a gene; V was cut back by 2 bases and J by 3 bases. This CDR3 comprises 14 residues. Germline assignment: CDR1 DFQATT and CDR2 SNEGSKA (reference sequence). For the CDR3, the DNA is TGCAGTGCTAGAACAGGGGATGGGACAGATACGCAGTATTTT. This sequence encodes CSARTGDGTDTQYF.

The genes are TRBV29-1 and TRBJ2-5, with 7 positions matching TRBD2. V was pared by 5 bases and J by 3 bases, with 6 bases of the junction left unmatched. The CDR3 is made up of 13 amino acids. The germline CDR1 and CDR2 sequences are SQVTM and ANQGSEA. CDR3 DNA: TGCAGCGTTAGGGAGGGCAAGAAAGAGACCCAGTACTTC. Encoded protein: CSVREGKKETQYF.

The rearrangement links TRBV7-8 to TRBJ2-3, with 7 bases identical to TRBD2. The germline CDR1 and CDR2 sequences are SGHVS and FQNEAQ. With V trimmed by 1 base and J by 5 bases, 15 bases remained unmatched. The CDR3 sequence is 18 residues long. CDR3 DNA: TGTGCCAGCAGCTTAGAAGTAATGGCGGGAGAGGGTGGAGATACGCAGTATTTT. It specifies CASSLEVMAGEGGDTQYF. Together with reference TRBV7-8 and TRBJ2-3, the CDR3 gives the full variable domain: GAGVSQSPRYKVAKRGQDVALRCDPISGHVSLFWYQQALGQGPEFLTYFQNEAQLDKSGLPSDRFFAERPEGSVSTLKIQRTQQEDSAVYLCASSLEVMAGEGGDTQYFGPGTRLTVL.

This rearrangement joins TRBV2 to TRBJ2-7; D perhaps matches TRBD2 (6 bases). Germline V CDR1 and CDR2: SNHLY, FYNNEI. V shed 4 bases and J shed 2 bases, with 15 bases lying between them. The CDR3 covers 15 residues. The CDR3 sequence: CASSVRETSTYEQYF. For the CDR3, the DNA is TGTGCCAGCAGTGTTCGCGAGACTAGTACCTACGAGCAGTACTTC. Variable domain in full (rest from reference TRBV2 and TRBJ2-7): EPEVTQTPSHQVTQMGQEVILRCVPISNHLYFYWYRQILGQKVEFLVSFYNNEISEKSEIFDDQFSVERPDGSNFTLKIRSTKLEDSAMYFCASSVRETSTYEQYFGPGTRLTVT.

The chain combines TRBV9 with TRBJ2-1, with 7 bases that match TRBD1. CDR1 and CDR2 (germline): SGDLS, YYNGEE. V gave up 2 bases and J gave up 0 bases; unmatched junction bases: 2. There are 15 residues in the CDR3. This CDR3 reads CASSVRGNSYNEQFF. DNA for the CDR3: TGTGCCAGCAGCGTCAGGGGGAACTCCTACAATGAGCAGTTCTTC.

The rearrangement uses TRBV20-1 and TRBJ2-1; D is unresolved. V was trimmed by 3 bases and J by 5 bases, leaving 17 bases between them. Germline V gives CDR1 DFQATT, CDR2 SNEGSKA (reference sequence). This CDR3 has 15 amino acids. The chain's CDR3 is CSARMGSTPNNEQFF. DNA for the CDR3: TGCAGTGCTAGGATGGGATCTACTCCTAACAATGAGCAGTTCTTC.

The CDR3 reads CASSLEGQGDSPLHF. CDR3 sequence (DNA): TGCGCCAGCAGCTTGGAAGGACAGGGCGATTCACCCCTCCACTTT. V usage is TRBV5-1 and J usage is TRBJ1-6; 8 bases map to TRBD1. The CDR3 has 15 amino acids. The junction had 4 bases not matched to a gene; V was cut back by 0 bases and J by 8 bases. Germline CDR1 SGHRS, CDR2 YFSETQ.

This clonotype has a handful of counts. The chain links TRBV20-1 to TRBJ1-2; D is perhaps TRBD1 (6 bases). CDR1 is DFQATT, CDR2 SNEGSKA, per germline (reference sequence). The V gene lost 1 base and the J gene lost 4 bases, with 16 bases spanning the gap. The CDR3 runs to 15 residues. CDR3 DNA: TGCAGTGCTAGAGGGGGCAGGGGAGACCTCTATGGCTACACCTTC. It translates to CSARGGRGDLYGYTF.

V is TRBV4-1 and J is TRBJ2-1; D possibly matches TRBD1 or TRBD2 (5 bases each). CDR3 length: 15 amino acids. CDR1 and CDR2 (germline): MGHRA, YSYEKL. V was cut by 1 base and J by 4 bases, with 11 bases left in between. The CDR3 reads CASSQGPGPYNEQFF. CDR3 nucleotide sequence: TGCGCCAGCAGCCAAGGACCGGGACCTTACAATGAGCAGTTCTTC.

This clonotype has just one count. This sequence joins TRBV4-3 and TRBJ2-3; D assignment may be TRBD1 or TRBD2 (6 bases each). This CDR3 spans 16 amino acids. Trimming took off 1 base at V and 2 bases at J, with 13 bases between the two ends. Germline V gene lookup returns CDR1 LGHNA and CDR2 YSLEER. The CDR3 coding sequence is TGCGCCAGCAGCCAAGCGGTGGGGGGCTTCACAGATACGCAGTATTTT. This translates into CASSQAVGGFTDTQYF.

The chain links TRBV5-1 to TRBJ2-5, with D perhaps matching TRBD1 or TRBD2 (5 bases each). This CDR3 spans 21 amino acids. V lost 1 base to trimming and J lost 8 bases, with 36 bases between them. From germline, CDR1 is SGHRS and CDR2 YFSETQ. Here the CDR3 reads CASSLPGVGDESKGNKRTQYF. CDR3 nucleotides: TGCGCCAGCAGCTTGCCGGGCGTCGGGGACGAGTCGAAGGGGAATAAGAGAACCCAGTACTTC.

The rearrangement uses TRBV2 and TRBJ2-7, with D possibly being TRBD2 (6 bases). This CDR3 has 15 amino acids. CDR1 SNHLY and CDR2 FYNNEI come from the germline V gene. The V gene lost 6 bases and the J gene lost 2 bases, with 17 bases spanning the gap. In nucleotides, the CDR3 is TGTGCCAGCAGGGGACCAGGAGGGTCCACCTACGAGCAGTACTTC. This codes for CASRGPGGSTYEQYF.

The chain employs TRBV7-9 and TRBJ2-3; 14 bases agree with TRBD2. Looked up from germline, CDR1 is SEHNR and CDR2 is FQNEAQ (reference sequence). The ends lost 5 bases at V and 0 bases at J; junction bases unmatched: 7. CDR3 length equals 18 residues. CDR3 DNA sequence: TGTGCCAGCAGCCTACGACGGACTAGCGGGGGGAGCACAGATACGCAGTATTTT. This gives the protein CASSLRRTSGGSTDTQYF.

V usage is TRBV6-2 or TRBV6-3 and J usage is TRBJ2-4; D remains ambiguous. This CDR3 has 15 residues. V was shortened by 7 bases and J by 0 bases, with 13 bases between the two germline ends. CDR1 is MNHEY, CDR2 SVGEGT, per germline. Here the CDR3 DNA reads TGTGCCAGCATGGACGGAGCCCTAGCCAAAAACATTCAGTACTTC. Translated: CASMDGALAKNIQYF.